This is a list of T cell receptor beta chains from one sample in a study of cytomegalovirus exposure and HLA in healthy donors. TCRdb's copy holds only in-frame clones and misses some; the assay was immunoSEQ multiplex PCR. The table records approximately 180,000 clones, about four fifths of them present only once. Sequencing was performed on PBMCs. Receptor source: a woman younger than 30 in good health and CMV-seropositive. Each CDR3 is given with its conserved first and last residue. D genes are given only for firm matches. Only some rows state a clone size, as once, few, many or a class for expanded clones.

TRBD1	TRBV27	TRBJ2-1	NA	TGTGCCAGCAGTCTCCGGGACAGGGGGCATGAGCAGTTCTTC	CASSLRDRGHEQFF
TRBD1	TRBV7-6	TRBJ2-3	NA	TGTGCCAGCACCCCGAGGGGGCACACAGATACGCAGTATTTT	CASTPRGHTDTQYF
TRBD2	TRBV5-1	TRBJ2-7	NA	TGCGCCAGCAGCCTTTCCACTAGCGGGGGGCTTCAAGGCTACGAGCAGTACTTC	CASSLSTSGGLQGYEQYF
TRBD1	TRBV5-5	TRBJ2-7	NA	TGTGCCAGCAGCTCGGAAGGAGGGACAGGGTTCGACGAGCAGTACTTC	CASSSEGGTGFDEQYF
TRBD2	TRBV28	TRBJ2-4	NA	TGTGCCAGCAGTTCGACTAGCGGGGGGGTGAACATTCAGTACTTC	CASSSTSGGVNIQYF
TRBD1	TRBV11-2	TRBJ1-1	NA	TGTGCCAGCAGCTTTTGGGCCCGACGGGGGACAGGGCTCACTGAAGCTTTCTTT	CASSFWARRGTGLTEAFF
TRBD2	TRBV9	TRBJ2-1	few	TGTGCCAGCAGCGTAGGGTGGCCAGCGGGGGGCCACAATGAGCAGTTCTTC	CASSVGWPAGGHNEQFF
NA	TRBV9	TRBJ2-1	few	TGTGCCAGCAGCGTAGTAGTGGGCCAGGGTGAGCAGTTCTTC	CASSVVVGQGEQFF
TRBD1	TRBV5-1	TRBJ1-3	NA	TGCGCCAGCAGCTCAGGCCTTAGAGGGGGCGCCTCTGGAAACACCATATATTTT	CASSSGLRGGASGNTIYF
TRBD1	TRBV7-9	TRBJ1-1	NA	TGTGCCAGCCACGAGACAGGGGGCTCGGGTTACACTGAAGCTTTCTTT	CASHETGGSGYTEAFF
TRBD2	TRBV18	TRBJ2-3	NA	TGTGCCAGCTCATCGAACTCCGGACTAGCGGGGGGGCCTACTCCAGATACGCAGTATTTT	CASSSNSGLAGGPTPDTQYF
NA	TRBV15	TRBJ1-6	NA	TGTGCCACCAGCAGAGAATACCGAGGAGGTAAACCACCCCTCCACTTT	CATSREYRGGKPPLHF
NA	TRBV5-1	TRBJ1-2	once	TGCGCCAGCAGCTCAGGAGGGGCCGGGGGTAACTATGGCTACACCTTC	CASSSGGAGGNYGYTF
TRBD1	TRBV4-1	TRBJ2-5	NA	TGCGCCAGCAGCCAATCCCGGGACAGGGGTATCGAGACCCAGTACTTC	CASSQSRDRGIETQYF
NA	TRBV28	TRBJ2-1	NA	TGTGCCAGCAGTTTACGGGGGAGGAGGGAGCAGTTCTTC	CASSLRGRREQFF
TRBD1	TRBV5-1	TRBJ2-7	NA	TGCGCCAGCCGCGAGGACAGGGTCTACGAGCAGTACTTC	CASREDRVYEQYF
NA	TRBV6-5	TRBJ2-6	NA	TGTGCCAGCAGTTACGGGGCATTTGGGGCCAACGTCCTGACTTTC	CASSYGAFGANVLTF
NA	TRBV15	TRBJ2-2	NA	TGTGCCACCAGGGAGACGAACACCGGGGAGCTGTTTTTT	CATRETNTGELFF
TRBD1	TRBV19	TRBJ2-2	NA	TGTGCCAGTAAGTTGTCTGGGACAGTGAACACCGGGGAGCTGTTTTTT	CASKLSGTVNTGELFF
TRBD1	TRBV9	TRBJ1-4	NA	TGTGCCAGCAGCGGCCGGACAGGGGATAATGAAAAACTGTTTTTT	CASSGRTGDNEKLFF
NA	TRBV6-1	TRBJ1-6	NA	TGTGCCAGCAGTCAGGGGACCGAGGGTTCACCCCTCCACTTT	CASSQGTEGSPLHF
NA	TRBV6-1	TRBJ1-3	NA	TGTGCCACAACTTATGAGAATGAAAACACCATATATTTT	CATTYENENTIYF
NA	TRBV11-2	TRBJ1-2	few	TGTGCCAGCAGCGACCAGGGTGGCGGCTATGGCTACACCTTC	CASSDQGGGYGYTF
TRBD1	TRBV6-5	TRBJ2-5	NA	TGTGCCAGCAGTTTCGGGACAGTCCAAGAGACCCAGTACTTC	CASSFGTVQETQYF
TRBD1	TRBV2	TRBJ1-2	NA	TGTGCCAGCAGGAGTCCGGGACAGGGTCACTATGGCTACACCTTC	CASRSPGQGHYGYTF
NA	TRBV27	TRBJ2-3	NA	TGTGCCAGCAGTTTATCGGTGGGGGGGCAAGATACGCAGTATTTT	CASSLSVGGQDTQYF
NA	TRBV19	TRBJ2-6	NA	TGTGCCAGTAGTATTTTAGTCAGGGCTGGGGCCAACGTCCTGACTTTC	CASSILVRAGANVLTF
NA	TRBV7-9	TRBJ1-1	NA	TGTGCCAGCAGCTTACCGCGGAACACTGAAGCTTTCTTT	CASSLPRNTEAFF
NA	TRBV11-2	TRBJ2-7	NA	TGTGCCAGCAGCTTCCCCGGGGGTCGTCGGACGGAGCAGTACTTC	CASSFPGGRRTEQYF
NA	TRBV6-1	TRBJ1-1	once	TGTGCCAGCAGTGTCTTAGATTGGAACACTGAAGCTTTCTTT	CASSVLDWNTEAFF
NA	TRBV9	TRBJ2-7	NA	TGTGCCAGCAGCGCGACATACAGGCAACCCTACGAGCAGTACTTC	CASSATYRQPYEQYF
NA	TRBV6-5	TRBJ2-1	once	TGTGCCAGCAGTTCCGGGGGTATATACAATGAGCAGTTCTTC	CASSSGGIYNEQFF
NA	TRBV19	TRBJ2-7	once	TGTGCCAGTAGTATAGAAGCAGGGGTGATGCACGAGCAGTACTTC	CASSIEAGVMHEQYF
NA	TRBV6-5	TRBJ1-1	NA	TGTGCCAGCAGTTTCGGCGGGCGGACTGAAGCTTTCTTT	CASSFGGRTEAFF
NA	TRBV27	TRBJ2-2	NA	TGTGCCAGCAGGATTGCGGGGGCGGCGAACACCGGGGAGCTGTTTTTT	CASRIAGAANTGELFF
TRBD1	TRBV9	TRBJ2-7	NA	TGTGCCAGCAGCTTCGGGACAGGGGGCGAGCAGTACTTC	CASSFGTGGEQYF
TRBD1	TRBV9	TRBJ1-3	NA	TGTGCCAGCAGCCCACGGACAGGGTTAGGAAACACCATATATTTT	CASSPRTGLGNTIYF
TRBD1	TRBV5-5	TRBJ2-2	NA	TGTGCCAGCAGCCCGACAGGGGCGACGAACACCGGGGAGCTGTTTTTT	CASSPTGATNTGELFF
NA	TRBV29-1	TRBJ2-7	NA	TGCAGCGTTGAACAGGGTCGGTACGAGCAGTACTTC	CSVEQGRYEQYF
NA	TRBV2	TRBJ2-3	NA	TGTGCCAGCGGCCGGGAAACCACAGATACGCAGTATTTT	CASGRETTDTQYF